The present T cell receptor (beta chain) was sequenced within a study of blood T cell repertoires in COVID-19. Study-level information: COVID-19 samples collected from the United States, Italy and Spain covered acute and convalescent phases. PBMCs, B-cell-depleted T cells, or T cells provided the cDNA or gDNA that made up the material.

Original methodology: Amplification from reference gene primers served as the basis for estimated nucleated cell counts. The method was immunoSEQ multiplex PCR; TCRdb's version includes in-frame clones alone and lacks a portion of them. The V and J calls and clone size are taken from that table; D and trimming were inferred from the DNA. Of approximately 78,000 clones in the sample, approximately 85% were seen once. This clone was detected once. CDR1 is PRHDT, CDR2 FYEKMQ, per germline (reference sequence). The CDR3 sequence is 11 residues long. V was shortened by 4 bases and J by 4 bases, with 5 bases between the two germline ends.

The chain couples TRBV13 to TRBJ2-7, with no clear D. The sample taken for sequencing was peripheral blood. This clonotype originated in a man aged 45 to 65 with acute or convalescent COVID-19. CDR3 bases: TGTGCCAGCAGCTCCAGATACGAGCAGTACTTC. This gives the protein CASSSRYEQYF. Variable domain in full (rest from reference TRBV13 and TRBJ2-7): AAGVIQSPRHLIKEKRETATLKCYPIPRHDTVYWYQQGPGQDPQFLISFYEKMQSDKGSIPDRFSAQQFSDYHSELNMSSLELGDSALYFCASSSRYEQYFGPGTRLTVT.